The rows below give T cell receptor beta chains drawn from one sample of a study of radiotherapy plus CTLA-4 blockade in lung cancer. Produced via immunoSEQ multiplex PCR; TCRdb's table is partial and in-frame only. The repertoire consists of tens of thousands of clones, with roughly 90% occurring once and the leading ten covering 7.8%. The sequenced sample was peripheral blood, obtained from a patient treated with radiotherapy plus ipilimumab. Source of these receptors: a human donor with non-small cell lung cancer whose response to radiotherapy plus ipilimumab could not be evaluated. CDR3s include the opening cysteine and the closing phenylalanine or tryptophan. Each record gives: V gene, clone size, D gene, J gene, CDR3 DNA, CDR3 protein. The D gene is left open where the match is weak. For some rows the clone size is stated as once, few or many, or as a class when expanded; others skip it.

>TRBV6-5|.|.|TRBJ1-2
TGTGCCAGCAGTTACTTGATAGGCAGCCCGGGAAGTGGCTACACCTTC
CASSYLIGSPGSGYTF
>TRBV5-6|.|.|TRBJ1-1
TGTGCCAGCAGCTTCCTGGGCGGGGGGGGGAACACTGAAGCTTTCTTT
CASSFLGGGGNTEAFF
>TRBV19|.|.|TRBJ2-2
TGTGCCAGTAGTATTAGGACAGGGGAGCTGTTTTTT
CASSIRTGELFF
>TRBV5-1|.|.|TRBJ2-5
TGCGCCAGCAGCTCACAGGGCCAAGAGACCCAGTACTTC
CASSSQGQETQYF
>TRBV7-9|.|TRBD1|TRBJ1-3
TGTGCCAGCAGCTTAGGCCGGGACAGGGGAAGTGGAAACACCATATATTTT
CASSLGRDRGSGNTIYF
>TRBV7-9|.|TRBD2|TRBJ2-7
TGTGCCAGCAGCTTAGGCACTAGCGGGGGGTGGGAGCAGTACTTC
CASSLGTSGGWEQYF
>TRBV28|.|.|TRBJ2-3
TGTGCCAGCAGTTTGATGTCAGGCACAGATACGCAGTATTTT
CASSLMSGTDTQYF
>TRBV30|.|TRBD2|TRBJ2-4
TGTGCCTGGGGAGCCGGGACTAGCCAAAACATTCAGTACTTC
CAWGAGTSQNIQYF
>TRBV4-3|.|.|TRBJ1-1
TGCGCCAGCAGCCAAGACCAGGGTTCGAACACTGAAGCTTTCTTT
CASSQDQGSNTEAFF
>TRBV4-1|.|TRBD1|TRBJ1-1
TGCGCCAGCAGCCCTGGACAGGGGGTAAGGGGGGCAGAAGCTTTCTTT
CASSPGQGVRGAEAFF
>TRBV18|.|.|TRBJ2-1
TGTGCCAGCTCACCCCCCGGGGTGGGATCCCCCTACAATGAGCAGTTCTTC
CASSPPGVGSPYNEQFF
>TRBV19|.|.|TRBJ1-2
TGTGCCAGTAGTCCCAAGCGGACAGCCGCAAACTATGGCTACACCTTC
CASSPKRTAANYGYTF
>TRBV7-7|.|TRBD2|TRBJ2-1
TGTGCCAGCAGCCCCTTTAGCGGGGAACACAATGAGCAGTTCTTC
CASSPFSGEHNEQFF
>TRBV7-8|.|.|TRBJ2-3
TGTGCCAGCAGCTTGCCGACTCAGGGTACGCAGTATTTT
CASSLPTQGTQYF
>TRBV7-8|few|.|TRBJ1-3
TGTGCCAGCAGCTTAGGAGGGCAGGGGTTGCACACCATATATTTT
CASSLGGQGLHTIYF
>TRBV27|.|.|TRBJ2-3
TGTGCCAGCAGTTTAGCCCTCTCAGGGGGGAGCACAGATACGCAGTATTTT
CASSLALSGGSTDTQYF
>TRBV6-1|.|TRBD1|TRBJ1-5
TGTGCCAGCAGTGAAGCATACAGGGGGCGAAATCAGCCCCAGCATTTT
CASSEAYRGRNQPQHF
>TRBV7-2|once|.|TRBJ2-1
TGTGCCAGCAGCCAGTCCTCCTACAATGAGCAGTTCTTC
CASSQSSYNEQFF
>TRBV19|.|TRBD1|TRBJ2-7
TGTGCCAGTAAACCGGGACAGGGACTCTACGAGCAGTACTTC
CASKPGQGLYEQYF
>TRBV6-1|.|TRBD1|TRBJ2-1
TGTGCCAGCAGTGGGTACAGGGGGCTAGGCTCCTACAATGAGCAGTTCTTC
CASSGYRGLGSYNEQFF
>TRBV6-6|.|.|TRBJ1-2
TGTGCCAGCAGTTCGCTGGAGGGCAGCTATGGCTACACCTTC
CASSSLEGSYGYTF
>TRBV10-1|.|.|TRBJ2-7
TGCGCCAGCAGGTCACTACCTAATACCTACGAGCAGTACTTC
CASRSLPNTYEQYF
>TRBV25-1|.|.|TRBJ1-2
TGTGCCAGCAGTGAGCAGGGCTTCGGCTACACCTTC
CASSEQGFGYTF
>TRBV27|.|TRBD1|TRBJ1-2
TGTGCCAGCAGCTTGGGACAGAACTACTATGGCTACACCTTC
CASSLGQNYYGYTF
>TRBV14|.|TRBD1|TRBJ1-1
TGTGCCAGCAGCCACCTTGGACAGGGGAAAGCTTTCTTT
CASSHLGQGKAFF
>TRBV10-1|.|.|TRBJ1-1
TGCGCCAGCAGTGAGTCGGGAGGGGTCATCATGGGAGCTTTCTTT
CASSESGGVIMGAFF
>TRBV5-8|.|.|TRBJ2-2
TGTGCCAGCAGCTTATATGAGGGGACTTTGAACACCGGGGAGCTGTTTTTT
CASSLYEGTLNTGELFF
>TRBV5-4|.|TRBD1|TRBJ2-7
TGTGCCAGCAGCTTGGAGCTGTCAGGGGGTGGGTACGAGCAGTACTTC
CASSLELSGGGYEQYF
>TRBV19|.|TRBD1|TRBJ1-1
TGTGCCAGTAGTATGGGGACAGCGAGCACTGAAGCTTTCTTT
CASSMGTASTEAFF
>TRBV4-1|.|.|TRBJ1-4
TGCGCCAGCAGCCAACCGAGGTCAAGATCTAATGAAAAACTGTTTTTT
CASSQPRSRSNEKLFF
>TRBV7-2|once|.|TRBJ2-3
TGTGCCAGCACCAAAACCCTCCAGCGGGTAACAGATACGCAGTATTTT
CASTKTLQRVTDTQYF
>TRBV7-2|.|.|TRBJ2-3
TGTGCCAGCAGCTTAGGTCAGGGGAGGGGGGATACGCAGTATTTT
CASSLGQGRGDTQYF
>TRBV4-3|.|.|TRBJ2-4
TGCGCCAGCAGCCAAGGTGTGGAGGCCAAAAACATTCAGTACTTC
CASSQGVEAKNIQYF
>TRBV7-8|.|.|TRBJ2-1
TGTGCCAGCAGCCCCGACAGGCTTTTAGGGAATGAGCAGTTCTTC
CASSPDRLLGNEQFF
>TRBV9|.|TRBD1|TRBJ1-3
TGTGCCAGCAGCCCCGGACAGGGGGCTTATAACACCATATATTTT
CASSPGQGAYNTIYF
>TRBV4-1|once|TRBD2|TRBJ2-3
TGCGCCAGCAGCCAAGAAGGCAGTAGCGGGACGCAGTATTTT
CASSQEGSSGTQYF
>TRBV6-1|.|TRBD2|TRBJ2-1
TGTGCCAGCAGTGAACATCTGGGGCTAGCGGGAGGTGAGCAGTTCTTC
CASSEHLGLAGGEQFF
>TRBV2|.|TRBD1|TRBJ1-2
TGTGCCCGCTGGGTACAGGGGGCCTCTGGCTACACCTTC
CARWVQGASGYTF
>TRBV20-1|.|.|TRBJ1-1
TGCAGTTCCCCCGACGGGACTGAAGCTTTCTTT
CSSPDGTEAFF
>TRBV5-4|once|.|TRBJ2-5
TGTGCCAGCCGGAGGGACGTACAAGAGACCCAGTACTTC
CASRRDVQETQYF